This T cell receptor beta chain is from a study of OX40 agonist ivuxolimab in advanced cancers. On the study more broadly: A history of anti-PD-1, anti-PD-L1 or anti-CTLA-4 therapy was acceptable, and more than 30% had some.

On cycle 4 day 1 and cycle 7 day 1, as well as at baseline, blood was sampled. Notes on this clone: Its antigen is currently unknown.

Overall study findings and caveats: There were, on average, more expanded clones in CD8+ T cells than in CD4+.

Data came from immunoSEQ multiplex PCR; TCRdb stores just in-frame clones and leaves some out. Of 30,000 or so clones in the sample, 70% to 90% were seen once. CDR1 and CDR2 (germline): SGDLS, YYNGEE. This CDR3 spans 15 amino acids. Trimming shortened V by 3 bases and J by 1 base, and 10 bases separated the two germline ends. The input for sequencing was CD4+ or CD8+ T cells sorted from blood, taken in a trial of the OX40 agonist ivuxolimab. V is TRBV9 and J is TRBJ2-2; TRBD1 is a possible D gene (5 bases). The clonotype comes from an adult with an advanced solid tumor such as melanoma, head and neck, liver or kidney cancer. The CDR3 loop is CASSAARGNTGELFF. The CDR3 DNA follows: TGTGCCAGCAGCGCCGCAAGGGGGAACACCGGGGAGCTGTTTTTT.